The 27 T cell receptor beta chains in this list originate from one sample, sequenced in a study of blood T cell repertoires in COVID-19. Data came from immunoSEQ multiplex PCR; TCRdb stores just in-frame clones and leaves some out. Of about 190,000 clones listed, around 89% are singletons. The source material was peripheral blood. These receptors were collected from a human donor in a cohort sampled during active COVID-19.

The chain links TRBV10-3 to TRBJ2-5; D is unresolved. The germline CDR1 and CDR2 sequences are ENHRY and SYGVKD. Trimming shortened V by 4 bases and J by 2 bases, and 8 bases separated the two germline ends. This CDR3 has 13 residues. CDR3 residues: CAISGAKQETQYF. The CDR3 region has the DNA TGTGCCATCAGTGGTGCTAAGCAAGAGACCCAGTACTTC.

This chain uses TRBV7-9 with TRBJ2-2; D unresolved. Trimming pared 5 bases from V and 4 bases from J, leaving 20 bases between. Germline loops: CDR1 SEHNR, CDR2 FQNEAQ (reference sequence). The CDR3 length is 17 residues. The CDR3 loop reads CASSPVSPGVGTGELFF. The CDR3 bases are TGTGCCAGCAGCCCGGTTTCCCCGGGTGTAGGCACCGGGGAGCTGTTTTTT.

This clone was seen a single time. This rearrangement joins TRBV7-2 to TRBJ2-7, with 9 bases identical to TRBD1. CDR3 length equals 15 residues. J lost 0 bases, V lost 4 bases, and 4 bases had no gene match. The V gene's germline CDR1 is SGHTA and CDR2 FQGNSA. CDR3 DNA sequence: TGTGCCAGCAGCTCGAGGACAGGGGCCTCCTACGAGCAGTACTTC. Encoded protein: CASSSRTGASYEQYF.

In its sample, this clone was seen once. The J gene is TRBJ2-7, the V gene TRBV7-2; weak D call: TRBD1 (5 bases). Germline-derived CDR1 and CDR2 are SGHTA and FQGNSA. This CDR3 has 14 amino acids. V lost 5 bases and J lost 9, with 20 bases in between. This chain's CDR3 is CASSPISGISGQYF. The CDR3 bases are TGTGCCAGCAGCCCGATCTCAGGGATTTCAGGGCAGTACTTC.

The chain uses TRBV3-1 (or the pseudogene TRBV3-2) and TRBJ2-3, with D possibly matching TRBD2 (7 bases). The germline V gene encodes CDR1 LGHDT and CDR2 YNNKEL (reference sequence). V was cut by 7 bases and J by 3 bases, with 14 bases left in between. This CDR3 is built from 14 residues. In DNA form, the CDR3 reads TGTGCCAGCAAGCTGGGGGGGCGAACAGATACGCAGTATTTT. This codes for CASKLGGRTDTQYF.

This clone was recorded at least ten times. The chain recombines TRBV6-2 or TRBV6-3 with TRBJ2-7; tentative D call: TRBD1 (6 bases). With 5 bases removed from V and 7 bases from J, the gap between germline ends came to 12 bases. CDR1 is MNHEY and CDR2 is SVGEGT in the germline V gene. This CDR3 spans 12 amino acids. The CDR3 reads CASSLTGREQYF. In nucleotides, the CDR3 is TGTGCCAGCAGTCTAACAGGGCGGGAGCAGTACTTC.

This chain joins TRBV10-3 and TRBJ2-1; no firm D call. This CDR3 has 14 residues. Germline V lookup: CDR1 ENHRY, CDR2 SYGVKD. Trimming pared 4 bases from V and 5 bases from J, leaving 12 bases between. The chain's CDR3 is CAISVGQNNNEQFF. The DNA for the CDR3 is TGTGCCATCAGTGTTGGTCAGAATAACAATGAGCAGTTCTTC.

The chain has TRBV5-5 and TRBJ1-1; possibly TRBD1 for D (5 bases). The ends were cut back, 4 bases at V and 4 bases at J, with 11 bases in the middle. From germline, CDR1 is SGHKS and CDR2 YYEKEE (reference sequence). The CDR3 is made up of 13 amino acids. In nucleotides, the CDR3 is TGTGCCAGCAGCCTCGCAGGGTCCACTGAAGCTTTCTTT. Translated, it gives CASSLAGSTEAFF.

The chain couples TRBV30 to TRBJ2-7; TRBD2 agrees at 8 bases. The CDR3 has 14 residues. J lost 2 bases, V lost 4 bases, and 7 bases had no gene match. Germline V gene sequence: CDR1 GTSNPN, CDR2 SVGIG (reference sequence). The CDR3 DNA sequence: TGTGCCTGGACCCCGGGAGGGAGGACCTACGAGCAGTACTTC. Its translation: CAWTPGGRTYEQYF. Together with reference TRBV30 and TRBJ2-7, the CDR3 gives the full variable domain: SQTIHQWPATLVQPVGSPLSLECTVEGTSNPNLYWYRQAAGRGLQLLFYSVGIGQISSEVPQNLSASRPQDRQFILSSKKLLLSDSGFYLCAWTPGGRTYEQYFGPGTRLTVT.

This clone was recorded only once. V gene TRBV7-2 combines with J gene TRBJ2-7; D not resolved. Germline V gene data show CDR1 as SGHTA and CDR2 as FQGNSA. This CDR3 is 14 amino acids long. V was trimmed by 6 bases and J by 1 base, leaving 13 bases between them. CDR3 in DNA: TGTGCCAGCAGTAAAGCAACCATATCCTACGAGCAGTACTTC. It encodes CASSKATISYEQYF.

The chain employs TRBV29-1 and TRBJ2-3; a weak D match, TRBD2 (6 bases). The CDR3 is 15 residues long. V lost 6 bases to trimming and J lost 4 bases, with 20 bases between them. Germline CDR1 reads SQVTM; CDR2 reads ANQGSEA. DNA for the CDR3: TGCAGCGTGGAAATAGCGGAGATCGGATCAGATACGCAGTATTTT. Encoded protein: CSVEIAEIGSDTQYF.

This clone was observed at least ten times. The chain is built from TRBV11-2 and TRBJ1-6; unclear D gene. The germline V gene encodes CDR1 SGHAT and CDR2 FQNNGV. V dropped 5 bases and J dropped 7 bases, with 15 bases sitting between them. The CDR3 extends over 15 amino acids. The CDR3 here is CASSKEPGGNSPLHF. Here the CDR3 DNA reads TGTGCCAGCAGCAAAGAACCGGGAGGAAATTCACCCCTCCACTTT.

As to this clone: Other nucleotide sequences in the sample specify the same CDR3. The V call is TRBV7-9, the J call TRBJ1-1; 7 bases agree with TRBD1. The CDR3 has 14 amino acids. Germline V gives CDR1 SEHNR, CDR2 FQNEAQ (reference sequence). The trim removed 2 bases at V and 2 bases at J, leaving 2 bases unmatched. The CDR3 DNA reads as TGTGCCAGCAGCTTAACAGGGGTAAACACTGAAGCTTTCTTT. It is translated as CASSLTGVNTEAFF.

This chain joins TRBV7-2 and TRBJ2-7; D remains unclear. The CDR3 spans 12 residues. Per the germline V gene, CDR1 is SGHTA and CDR2 is FQGNSA. V was cut by 4 bases and J by 1 base, with 5 bases left in between. CDR3 nucleotide sequence: TGTGCCAGCAGCTATCATTCCTACGAGCAGTACTTC. As protein: CASSYHSYEQYF.

The genes are TRBV28 and TRBJ1-1; no firm D call. The CDR3 runs 12 residues. Germline assignment: CDR1 MDHEN and CDR2 SYDVKM. V was cut by 11 bases and J by 2 bases, with 12 bases left in between. CDR3 sequence reads: CACGLINTEAFF. CDR3 nucleotide sequence: TGTGCCTGCGGACTTATCAACACTGAAGCTTTCTTT.

This clone is a singleton in its sample. The chain carries TRBV12-2 and TRBJ1-5. TRBV12-2 is a pseudogene segment. The CDR3 length is 17 residues. The CDR3 reads CASQRLQAESSNQPQHF. DNA for the CDR3: TGTGCAAGTCAACGACTCCAAGCAGAAAGTAGCAATCAGCCCCAGCATTTT.

This clone was observed a few times. V gene TRBV5-4 combines with J gene TRBJ2-7; 8 bases match TRBD1. The CDR3 is 13 residues long. The germline V gene encodes CDR1 SGHNT and CDR2 YYREEE (reference sequence). V gave up 0 bases and J gave up 11 bases; unmatched junction bases: 7. DNA for the CDR3: TGTGCCAGCAGCTTGGATTATACAGGGGGGAAGTACTTC. It specifies CASSLDYTGGKYF.

The genes are TRBV9 and TRBJ1-3, with D tentatively TRBD1 (5 bases). There are 15 residues in the CDR3. V was clipped by 0 bases and J by 2 bases, with 9 bases between them. CDR1 SGDLS and CDR2 YYNGEE come from the germline V gene. The CDR3 here is CASSVDGGAGNTIYF. CDR3 in DNA: TGTGCCAGCAGCGTAGACGGGGGGGCTGGAAACACCATATATTTT.

V is TRBV7-9 and J is TRBJ2-1; weak D call: TRBD1 (7 bases). The CDR3 is 16 amino acids. V was pared by 0 bases and J by 4 bases, with 13 bases between. Germline CDR1 SEHNR, CDR2 FQNEAQ (reference sequence). The CDR3 DNA reads TGTGCCAGCAGCTTAGCGACAGGGAGGATGTACAATGAGCAGTTCTTC. Translated: CASSLATGRMYNEQFF.

The chain combines TRBV5-8 with TRBJ2-4; 8 nucleotides agree with TRBD1. This CDR3 contains 14 residues. With V trimmed by 4 bases and J by 6 bases, 6 bases remained unmatched. Per the germline V gene, CDR1 is SGHTS and CDR2 is YDEGEE. Written as DNA, the CDR3 is TGTGCCAGCAGCCTTGGACAGGGTCCAAACATTCAGTACTTC. Amino acids: CASSLGQGPNIQYF.

The rearrangement uses TRBV27 and TRBJ1-2; 8 positions agree with TRBD1. CDR1 and CDR2 from the germline V gene are MNHEY and SMNVEV (reference sequence). The CDR3 runs to 17 residues. V lost 4 bases and J lost 4; bases outside the gene matches: 14. The CDR3 nucleotides are TGTGCCAGCAGTTCGTCCCGGGACAGGTGGGTGGGCTATGGCTACACCTTC. It codes for CASSSSRDRWVGYGYTF.

The chain links TRBV19 to TRBJ1-2; D possibly corresponds to TRBD1 (5 bases). The CDR3 runs to 13 residues. V was pared by 5 bases and J by 4 bases, with 11 bases between. CDR1 and CDR2 from the germline V gene are LNHDA and SQIVND (reference sequence). The CDR3 region is CASSSGGSYGYTF. The CDR3 nucleotides are TGTGCCAGTAGTTCCGGGGGAAGCTATGGCTACACCTTC.

The sample holds one count of this clone. V usage is TRBV2 and J usage is TRBJ2-1, with 9 positions matching TRBD2. The J segment lost 2 bases and the V segment lost 1 base, leaving 3 bases of the junction unmatched. Germline assignment: CDR1 SNHLY and CDR2 FYNNEI. There are 16 residues in the CDR3. The CDR3, as DNA: TGTGCCAGCAGTGAAGTCCAGCGGGGGGCCTACAATGAGCAGTTCTTC. This encodes CASSEVQRGAYNEQFF.

The chain joins TRBV28 to TRBJ2-2; D possibly corresponds to TRBD1 (5 bases). Germline CDR1 MDHEN, CDR2 SYDVKM. This CDR3 is built from 16 residues. Between the trimmed V and J ends, which lost 7 bases and 0 bases, there was a span of 15 bases. The CDR3 region is CASISPGRANTGELFF. The CDR3 DNA is TGTGCCAGCATCTCTCCCGGCAGGGCGAACACCGGGGAGCTGTTTTTT.

The chain employs TRBV11-3 and TRBJ2-4; D is undetermined. Germline CDR1 reads SGHNT; CDR2 reads YENEEA. There are 18 residues in the CDR3. With 7 bases removed from V and 0 bases from J, the gap between germline ends came to 22 bases. The CDR3 here is CASTLSPLKQLAKNIQYF. The CDR3 DNA is TGTGCCAGCACCCTTAGTCCACTCAAACAGTTAGCCAAAAACATTCAGTACTTC.

The CDR3 nucleotides read TGTGCCAGTAGTCTAGCCGACAGAGACGGCGAAAAACTGTTTTTT. This sequence encodes CASSLADRDGEKLFF. The chain uses TRBV19 and TRBJ1-4, with D maybe TRBD1 (5 bases). This CDR3 region has 15 residues. Trimming shortened V by 5 bases and J by 8 bases, and 18 bases separated the two germline ends. Germline V lookup: CDR1 LNHDA, CDR2 SQIVND (reference sequence).

CDR3: CASSQRDREYNEQFF. The CDR3 coding sequence is TGTGCCAGCAGCCAGAGGGACAGGGAGTACAATGAGCAGTTCTTC. The chain has TRBV3-1 (or the pseudogene TRBV3-2) and TRBJ2-1; the match to TRBD1 covers 9 bases. V gave up 3 bases and J gave up 4 bases; unmatched junction bases: 4. Germline CDR1 is LGHDT and CDR2 is YNNKEL (reference sequence). CDR3 size: 15 residues.